Sequencing of this TCR beta chain was carried out in a study of blood T cell repertoires in COVID-19 (dated by TCRdb to about 2020). With regard to the full study: Collaborator samples came from the United States, Italy and Spain and covered acute and convalescent phases of COVID-19. The samples were drawn from the first 160 participants of the ongoing ImmuneRACE study and from 1,254 subjects provided by 6 global collaborators. Where HLA class I and class II types were available, the types were taken from metadata supplied by the sample provider, not from assay-based typing. A de-identified subject ID, COVID-19 status, age in years and sex were almost always included in the sample metadata. The repertoires were made available in a free public database intended to serve as a resource for research on the immune response to SARS-CoV-2. The prospective study material was composed of cDNA or gDNA derived from T cells, B-cell-depleted T cells, or PBMCs. Deeply sampled blood TCRbeta repertoires from subjects exposed to, actively infected with, or recovered from COVID-19 were included in the dataset.

TCRbeta CDR3 regions were amplified from genomic DNA by means of the immunoSEQ Assay, a bias-controlled multiplex PCR. As for the original processing: The number of nucleated cells in each sample was estimated by amplification of reference gene primers within the assay. Sequence reads were collapsed and filtered to measure the absolute abundance of every unique TCRbeta CDR3 rearrangement. For each sample, productive Simpson clonality was calculated as the square root of Simpson's diversity index over productive rearrangements. The source is immuneACCESS, and TCRdb retained only in-frame sequences with V and J called. Part of the clones is not carried over; for the studies checked, unresolved V genes explain less than half of this, and the remainder is unexplained. The DNA gave D and trimming, while V, J and clone size come from that table. The sample has more than 200,000 clones on record, nearly 90% of them singletons. The top ten clonotypes cover 2% to 2.5% of the sample.

A note on this clone: Its antigen remains undetermined. No base quality values were provided; no much bigger clone lies one nucleotide off.

Overall study results and their limits: Clinical and demographic metadata were provided uncurated, with the amount varying by source and participant.

Trimming at the junction amounts to 5 bases on V and 0 bases on J, and the germline ends lie 14 bases apart. There are 15 amino acids in the CDR3, from cysteine to phenylalanine inclusive. The sequence is cut down to CDR3 DNA, 45 bases in frame from base 1. CDR1 and CDR2 were assigned from the germline V gene as SGHVS and FQNEAQ. A second Seattle source provided samples from volunteer blood donors who had recovered from COVID-19. The collaborating institutions used their own protocols to collect whole blood in K2EDTA tubes. Collaborator samples were shipped for TCRbeta analysis as frozen whole blood, isolated PBMCs, or DNA extracted from either sample type.

The sequenced sample was peripheral blood. This clonotype originated in a woman aged 40 to 50 who had recovered from COVID-19. In this chain, TRBV7-8 is recombined with TRBJ2-7, and possibly TRBD1, on 6 matching bases. The bases read TGTGCCAGCAGCACCCACAGGGTCTACTCCTACGAGCAGTACTTC. Its protein product is CASSTHRVYSYEQYF.